In its sample, the clone carrying this T cell receptor beta chain was seen a few times. Its antigen is undetermined. These data originate in a study of T cells after yellow fever vaccination. General study findings and limits: The secondary T-cell response peaked on day 5, not day 15, but was weaker.

TCRdb processed the 5' RACE reads anew with MiXCR; each CDR3 protein has one entry. Here the sample spans tens of thousands of distinct CDR3 sequences, over 7.5% being singletons. Germline-derived CDR1 and CDR2 are MNHEY and SVGEGT. Trimming removed 0 bases from V and 0 bases from J, with 25 bases in between. The CDR3 spans 21 residues. The origin of this receptor is a man aged 25 to 45 who received the YFV17D yellow fever vaccine. Source: CD8+ T cells sorted from PBMCs, taken on the day of the yellow fever booster vaccination. The V gene is TRBV6-2 or TRBV6-3, the J gene TRBJ2-3; possibly TRBD2 for D (6 bases). The CDR3, as DNA: TGTGCCAGCAGTTACTCCAGGACTATGCGAGTGTACCTTGGGAGCACAGATACGCAGTATTTT. Amino acids: CASSYSRTMRVYLGSTDTQYF.